This T cell receptor beta chain was sequenced in a study of cytomegalovirus exposure and HLA in healthy donors. About the research overall: In a later analysis, the roughly 120 validation repertoires were reported to have used the same platform as the 600 to 800 first-cohort repertoires. Regarding the study as a whole: Subsequent analysis of the roughly 120 validation repertoires found a tendency for first-cohort TCR clusters to co-occur.

Note on this clone: What it binds is unknown.

This table comes from immunoSEQ multiplex PCR, and its TCRdb copy is limited to in-frame clones, with some not included. This table holds approximately 150,000 clones, about 86% found once. Donors came from a validation cohort of over a hundred subjects, distinct from the first 666-subject cohort. The length of the CDR3 is 13 residues. V shed 3 bases and J shed 4 bases, with 8 bases lying between them. Germline assignment: CDR1 MNHEY and CDR2 SMNVEV (reference sequence). The specimen was PBMCs. The chain recombines TRBV27 with TRBJ2-3; D gene unclear. The source is a woman aged 25-40 years in good health and CMV-seronegative. This chain's CDR3 is CASSFFTSDTQYF. In DNA form, the CDR3 reads TGTGCCAGCAGTTTTTTTACTTCAGATACGCAGTATTTT.